The 13 T cell receptor delta chains given below trace back to one sample, sequenced in a study of γδ T cells in repeated Plasmodium falciparum infection. Gammadelta T cells were flow-sorted from PBMC into Vgamma9/Vdelta2+ and Vdelta2-negative populations for bulk analysis. TCRdb ran CATT on the multiplex PCR reads. The sample comprises roughly 93,000 delta-chain clones, over 1.3% of which are singletons, and just under 9% rests with the top ten. Sample: gamma-delta T cells from blood. All receptors derive from a pool of human donors (malaria-infected and uninfected, not separated).

Ten or more counts support this clone. This sample also contains other DNA sequences that code for the same CDR3. The V call is TRDV1, the J call TRDJ1, with a possible D match to TRDD2 (5 bases). Germline-derived CDR1 and CDR2 are TSWWSYY and QGS. Trimming cost V 0 bases and J 4 bases, with 15 bases left between them. This CDR3 is 16 amino acids long. The CDR3 nucleotides are TGTGCTCTTGGGGAACTTAGCTTCCCTTATCACGATAAACTCATCTTT. This encodes CALGELSFPYHDKLIF.

This clone was seen at least ten times. Given a much more abundant clone one base away, this may be a read error. In the same sample, other DNA sequences code for this CDR3. The V gene is TRDV1, the J gene TRDJ1, with D perhaps matching TRDD3 (5 bases). Germline CDR1 and CDR2: TSWWSYY and QGS. The CDR3 spans 12 residues. The CDR3 spells CAIGETQSRLIF. CDR3 bases: TGTGCTATTGGGGAGACCCAGAGTAGGCTTATCTTT.

Points on this clone: The protein held in TCRdb is that of a much larger clone and does not match this DNA's translation at residue 20, likely because of a read error; the protein shown is translated from the DNA. V is TRDV1 and J is TRDJ1, with TRDD3 identical over 12 bases. As TCRdb names no J gene, one was assigned here on the basis of a DNA match to germline. This CDR3 spans 30 amino acids. The V gene end was trimmed by 1 base and the J gene end by 0 bases; junction bases not matched to a gene: 42. From germline, CDR1 is TSWWSYY and CDR2 QGS. The CDR3 here is CALGEPSSGAMYWGIPPRSSLSEYTDKLIF. CDR3 DNA: TGTGCTCTTGGGGAACCTTCGAGCGGTGCTATGTACTGGGGGATACCCCCTCGGTCGTCTCTTAGTGAGTACACCGATAAACTCATCTTT.

This clone came up a few times. The protein given by TCRdb reflects a much larger clone and differs at residue 5 from this DNA's translation, likely from a read error; the protein shown is the DNA's translation. The rearrangement joins TRDV2 to TRDJ2; 7 bases are shared with TRDD3. As TCRdb names no J gene, one was assigned here on the basis of a DNA match to germline. Looked up from germline, CDR1 is GEAIGNYY and CDR2 is EKD. Trimming at V came to 3 bases and at J to 6 bases, leaving 18 bases not matched to a gene. The CDR3 runs 18 residues. The CDR3 DNA follows: TGTGCCTGTGACGCCGGGGACTACCTGGGGGTCACACCAGCACAACTCTTCTTT. This translates into CACDAGDYLGVTPAQLFF.

This clone has a handful of counts. The amino acid sequence in TCRdb belongs to a much larger clone and departs from this DNA's translation at residue 15, likely a sequencing read error; the sequence shown is translated from the DNA. V is TRDV1 and J is TRDJ1; 11 nucleotides agree with TRDD3. The CDR3 runs 22 residues. The germline V gene encodes CDR1 TSWWSYY and CDR2 QGS. Germline trimming cut 2 bases from V and 0 bases from J; bases unmatched to any gene: 20. The DNA for the CDR3 is TGTGCTCTTGGGGAAGTTTCCTACGTACTCCTACTGGGGGATATATACACCGATAAACTCATCTTT. This encodes CALGEVSYVLLLGDIYTDKLIF.

This clone was recorded at least ten times. The CDR3 region is CACDTVGRAFLRGYSYTDKLIF. CDR3 DNA: TGTGCCTGTGACACCGTGGGGCGGGCCTTCCTACGGGGTTACTCGTACACCGATAAACTCATCTTT. The rearrangement joins TRDV2 to TRDJ1; 9 nucleotides agree with TRDD2. Per the germline V gene, CDR1 is GEAIGNYY and CDR2 is EKD. The CDR3 runs 22 residues. V dropped 0 bases and J dropped 0; count of bases not matched to a gene: 22.

Many counts were recorded for this clone. TCRdb's entry gives the protein of a much larger clone, which mismatches this DNA's translation at residue 5, likely from a read error; the protein reported here is translated from the DNA. The V and J genes are TRDV2 and TRDJ1; 9 bases align to TRDD3. TCRdb carries no J gene annotation; the J gene was assigned here by matching the DNA with germline. The germline CDR1 and CDR2 sequences are GEAIGNYY and EKD. The CDR3 covers 21 residues. After removal of 5 bases from V and 0 bases from J, the junction contained 24 bases not matched to a gene. CDR3 residues: CACACFLNWGKPEGYTDKLIF. The CDR3 region has the DNA TGTGCCTGTGCCTGCTTCCTGAACTGGGGGAAACCGGAGGGGTACACCGATAAACTCATCTTT.

This clone came up a few times. A read error is likely here: a far larger clone is one base away. The sample carries other DNA sequences with the same CDR3. The genes are TRDV2 and TRDJ1, with 13 bases identical to TRDD3. In the absence of a J gene in TCRdb, the DNA was matched to germline to assign it here. The germline V gene has CDR1 GEAIGNYY and CDR2 EKD. J was trimmed by 8 bases and V by 6 bases; bases with no gene match: 5. The CDR3 sequence is 13 residues long. The CDR3 DNA sequence: TGTGCCTGTCTAACTGGGGGATACGAAAAACTCATCTTT. Encoded protein: CACLTGGYEKLIF.

This clone was picked up a small number of times. A far bigger clonotype differs at one base, so this is likely a read error. Other nucleotide sequences in the sample specify the same CDR3. The chain uses TRAV38-2/DV8 and TRDJ1; 13 nucleotides agree with TRDD3. Here the J gene was assigned by germline matching of the DNA, as TCRdb has none. Germline lookup yields CDR1 TSESDYY and CDR2 QEAYKQQN. CDR3 length equals 21 residues. V gave up 0 bases and J gave up 8 bases; unmatched junction bases: 22. The CDR3 loop reads CAYRSGQILPYLTGGYDKLIF. The DNA of the CDR3 is TGTGCTTATAGGAGCGGCCAGATCCTACCGTACCTAACTGGGGGATACGACAAACTCATCTTT.

Regarding this clone: It differs at one base from a far larger clone, so likely a read error. This same CDR3 is encoded by further DNA sequences in the sample. The chain employs TRDV3 and TRDJ1; D ambiguous. The germline V gene has CDR1 TVYSNPD and CDR2 GDNSRS (reference sequence). Trimming took 3 bases from V and 1 from J, leaving 12 bases between them. The CDR3 loop spans 13 amino acids. Written as DNA, the CDR3 is TGTGCCTTCCTAGCCCCTGGCACCGATAAACTCATCTTT. Translation: CAFLAPGTDKLIF.

Points on this clone: TCRdb's protein for this DNA is that of a much larger clone and differs from the translation at residue 13, likely a read error; the protein shown is the DNA translation. The chain couples TRDV1 to TRDJ1; 7 bases align to TRDD3. The J gene comes from matching the DNA to germline here; TCRdb lacks it. The CDR3 covers 19 residues. J was trimmed by 2 bases and V by 1 base; bases with no gene match: 16. CDR1 and CDR2 (germline): TSWWSYY, QGS. Here the CDR3 reads CALGEPPPSGGLLTDKLIF. The CDR3 region has the DNA TGTGCTCTTGGGGAACCTCCTCCTTCTGGGGGGCTCCTTACCGATAAACTCATCTTT.

The table lists this clone with many counts. The chain joins TRDV1 to TRDJ3; 8 bases align to TRDD3. The CDR3 loop spans 22 amino acids. Per germline, CDR1 TSWWSYY and CDR2 QGS. J lost 0 bases, V lost 0 bases, and 13 bases had no gene match. In nucleotides, the CDR3 is TGTGCTCTTGGGGAACTTCCTACGCTGGGGATACCGAGCTCCTGGGACACCCGACAGATGTTTTTC. This gives the protein CALGELPTLGIPSSWDTRQMFF.

This clone was picked up a small number of times. Translating this DNA gives a protein that differs at residue 3 from the TCRdb one, which belongs to a much larger clone; a read error is likely, and the protein shown is this translation. The genes are TRDV1 and TRDJ1; possibly TRDD3 for D (6 bases). This CDR3 region has 16 residues. Germline values: CDR1 TSWWSYY, CDR2 QGS. Here the CDR3 reads CAPGEARGTYTDKLIF. The CDR3 DNA is TGTGCTCCTGGGGAAGCCAGGGGGACTTACACCGATAAACTCATCTTT.